This T cell receptor (beta chain) is drawn from a study of human T cells and chemical hapten exposure. Overall study context: Patch tests of 0.01% DPC on the upper back were read at 6 days.

Overall study findings and caveats: Expanded TCRs produced significantly more large CDR3 similarity clusters than controls did.

In germline, CDR1 is SGHDN, CDR2 FVKESK. This CDR3 is 14 amino acids long. The V end lost 0 bases, the J end lost 3 bases, and 6 bases lay between the germline ends. As originally analysed: With a range of about 20,000 to 700,000, the median per sample was roughly 97,000 TCRs. TCRdb called the RACE reads again in MiXCR, with one record for every CDR3 protein. What appears here as the V and J calls and clone size reflects TCRdb's work, not the paper's. The table includes tens of thousands of distinct CDR3 sequences, around 9.3% detected once. A note on this clonotype: The antigen is unknown.

Described time point: patch test 1, 2 weeks after DPC sensitization. This sample's treatment: therapeutic diphenylcyclopropenone sensitization with weekly scalp DPC. The source was whole blood, collected in connection with sensitization to the hapten diphenylcyclopropenone (DPC). The chain is built from TRBV14 and TRBJ1-3; D is unresolved. The sequence came from a woman aged 40 to 50 with alopecia areata. Some clones in this sample may be carry-over from other donors' samples. CDR3 region: CASSQEGFGNTIYF. In DNA form, the CDR3 reads TGTGCCAGCAGCCAAGAGGGATTTGGAAACACCATATATTTT.